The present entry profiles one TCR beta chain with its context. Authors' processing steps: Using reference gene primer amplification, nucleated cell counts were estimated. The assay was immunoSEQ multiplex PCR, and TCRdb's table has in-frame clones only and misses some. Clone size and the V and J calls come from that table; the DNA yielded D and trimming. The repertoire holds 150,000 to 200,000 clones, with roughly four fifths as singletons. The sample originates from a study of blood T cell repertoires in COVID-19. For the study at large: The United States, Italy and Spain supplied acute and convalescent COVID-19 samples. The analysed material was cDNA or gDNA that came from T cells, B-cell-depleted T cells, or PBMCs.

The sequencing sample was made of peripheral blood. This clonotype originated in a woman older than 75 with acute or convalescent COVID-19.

CDR3 sequence reads: CASSLGRGTDTQYF. DNA of the CDR3: TGTGCCAGCAGCTTAGGTCGGGGCACAGATACGCAGTATTTT. This chain joins TRBV11-2 and TRBJ2-3; D is unclear. The CDR3 is 14 residues long. The germline CDR1 and CDR2 sequences are SGHAT and FQNNGV. Trimming took off 1 base at V and 1 base at J, with 6 bases between the two ends.